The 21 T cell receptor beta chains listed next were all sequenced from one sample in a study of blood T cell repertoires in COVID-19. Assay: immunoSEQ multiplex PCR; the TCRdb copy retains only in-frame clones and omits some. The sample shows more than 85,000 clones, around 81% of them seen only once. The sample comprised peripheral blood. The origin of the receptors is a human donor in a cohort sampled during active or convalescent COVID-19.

For the CDR3, the DNA is TGCAGCGTCTCCAGGCTTTCGAGCACAGATACGCAGTATTTT. It specifies CSVSRLSSTDTQYF. The chain uses TRBV29-1 and TRBJ2-3; D unresolved. Per the germline V gene, CDR1 is SQVTM and CDR2 is ANQGSEA. V lost 6 bases, J lost 0 bases, and 13 bases lay in between. There are 14 residues in the CDR3.

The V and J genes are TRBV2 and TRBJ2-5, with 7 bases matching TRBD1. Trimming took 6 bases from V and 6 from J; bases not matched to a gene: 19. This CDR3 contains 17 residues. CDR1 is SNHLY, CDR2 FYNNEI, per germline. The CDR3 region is CASRIGTAQTVGKTQYF. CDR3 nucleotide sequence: TGTGCCAGCAGGATCGGGACAGCGCAGACCGTTGGGAAGACCCAGTACTTC.

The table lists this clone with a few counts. For the CDR3, the DNA is TGCGCCAGCAGCTTGGGTCTTTCAGGGCTGAACACTGAAGCTTTCTTT. Protein product: CASSLGLSGLNTEAFF. The genes are TRBV5-1 and TRBJ1-1; D is perhaps TRBD1 (5 bases). V lost 0 bases to trimming and J lost 0 bases, with 12 bases between them. This CDR3 region has 16 residues. Per germline, CDR1 SGHRS and CDR2 YFSETQ.

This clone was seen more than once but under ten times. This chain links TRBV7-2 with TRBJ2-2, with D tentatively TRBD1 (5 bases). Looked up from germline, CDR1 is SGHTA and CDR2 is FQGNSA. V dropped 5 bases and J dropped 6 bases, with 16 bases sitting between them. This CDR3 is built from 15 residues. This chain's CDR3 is CASSRLSGRSGELFF. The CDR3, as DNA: TGTGCCAGCAGCCGCTTATCAGGGCGGTCCGGGGAGCTGTTTTTT.

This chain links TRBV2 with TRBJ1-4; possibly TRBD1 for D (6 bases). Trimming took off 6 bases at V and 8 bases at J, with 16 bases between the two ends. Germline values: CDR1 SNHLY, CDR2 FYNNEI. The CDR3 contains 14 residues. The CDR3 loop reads CASSRRGIREKLFF. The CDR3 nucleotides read TGTGCCAGCAGCCGTAGGGGGATCAGGGAAAAACTGTTTTTT.

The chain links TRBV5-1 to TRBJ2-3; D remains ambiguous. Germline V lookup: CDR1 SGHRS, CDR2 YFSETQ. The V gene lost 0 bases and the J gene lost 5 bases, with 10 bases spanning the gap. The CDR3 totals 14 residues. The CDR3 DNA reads TGCGCCAGCAGCTTGGGCCTAGTCTTAGATACGCAGTATTTT. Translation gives CASSLGLVLDTQYF.

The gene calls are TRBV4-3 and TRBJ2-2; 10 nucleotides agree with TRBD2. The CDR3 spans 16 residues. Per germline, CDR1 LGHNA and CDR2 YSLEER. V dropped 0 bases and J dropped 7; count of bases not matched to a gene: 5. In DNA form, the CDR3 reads TGCGCCAGCAGCCAAGATCCGGGACTAGCGATCGGGGAGCTGTTTTTT. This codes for CASSQDPGLAIGELFF.

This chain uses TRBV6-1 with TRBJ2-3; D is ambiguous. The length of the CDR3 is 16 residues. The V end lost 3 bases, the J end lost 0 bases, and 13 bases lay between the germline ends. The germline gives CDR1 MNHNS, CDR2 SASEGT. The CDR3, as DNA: TGTGCCAGCAGTGACCCCCCAGGCACGAGCACAGATACGCAGTATTTT. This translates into CASSDPPGTSTDTQYF.

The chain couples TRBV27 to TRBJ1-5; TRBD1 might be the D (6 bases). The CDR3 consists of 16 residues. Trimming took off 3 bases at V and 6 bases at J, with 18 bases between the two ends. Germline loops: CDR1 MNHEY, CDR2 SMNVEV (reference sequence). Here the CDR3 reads CASSFAPGGPSQPQHF. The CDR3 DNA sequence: TGTGCCAGCAGTTTCGCCCCGGGGGGGCCGAGTCAGCCCCAGCATTTT.

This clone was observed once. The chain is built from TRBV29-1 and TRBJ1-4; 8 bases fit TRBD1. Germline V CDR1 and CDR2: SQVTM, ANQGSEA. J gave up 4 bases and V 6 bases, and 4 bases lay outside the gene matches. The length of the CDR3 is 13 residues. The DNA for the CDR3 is TGCAGCGTCCTAGGACAGGGTAATGAAAAACTGTTTTTT. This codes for CSVLGQGNEKLFF.

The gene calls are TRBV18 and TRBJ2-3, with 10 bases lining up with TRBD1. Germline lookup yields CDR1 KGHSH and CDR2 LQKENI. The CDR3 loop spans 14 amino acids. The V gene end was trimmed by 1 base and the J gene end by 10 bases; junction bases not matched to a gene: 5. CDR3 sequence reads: CASSPRDRGGAQYF. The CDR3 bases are TGTGCCAGCTCACCACGGGACAGGGGAGGGGCGCAGTATTTT. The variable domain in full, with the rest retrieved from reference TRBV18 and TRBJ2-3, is NAGVMQNPRHLVRRRGQEARLRCSPMKGHSHVYWYRQLPEEGLKFMVYLQKENIIDESGMPKERFSAEFPKEGPSILRIQQVVRGDSAAYFCASSPRDRGGAQYFGPGTRLTVL.

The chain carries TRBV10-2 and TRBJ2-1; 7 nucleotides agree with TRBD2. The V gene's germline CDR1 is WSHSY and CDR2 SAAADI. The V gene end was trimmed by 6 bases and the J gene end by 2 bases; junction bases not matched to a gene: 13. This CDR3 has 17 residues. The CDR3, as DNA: TGCGCCAGCAGCTTCTCCGCTAGCGGAGTTCCCTACAATGAGCAGTTCTTC. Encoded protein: CASSFSASGVPYNEQFF.

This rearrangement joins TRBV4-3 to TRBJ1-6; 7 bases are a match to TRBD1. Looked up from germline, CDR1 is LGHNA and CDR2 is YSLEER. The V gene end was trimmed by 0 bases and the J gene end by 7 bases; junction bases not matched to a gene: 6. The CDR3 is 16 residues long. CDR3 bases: TGCGCCAGCAGCCAAGAGGGTCGCAGGGGGAATTCACCCCTCCACTTT. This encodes CASSQEGRRGNSPLHF.

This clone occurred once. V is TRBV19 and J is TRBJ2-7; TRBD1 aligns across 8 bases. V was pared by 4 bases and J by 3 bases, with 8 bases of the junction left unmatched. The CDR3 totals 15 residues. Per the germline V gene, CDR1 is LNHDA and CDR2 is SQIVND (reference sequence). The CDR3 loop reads CASSNRDRRGYEQYF. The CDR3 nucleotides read TGTGCCAGTAGTAACCGGGACAGGCGTGGCTACGAGCAGTACTTC.

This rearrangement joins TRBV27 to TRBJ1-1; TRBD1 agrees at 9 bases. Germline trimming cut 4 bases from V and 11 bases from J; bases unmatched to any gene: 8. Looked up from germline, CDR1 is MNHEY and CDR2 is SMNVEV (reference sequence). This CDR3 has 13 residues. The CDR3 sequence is CASSSPWTGAAFF. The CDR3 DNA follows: TGTGCCAGCAGTTCCCCTTGGACAGGGGCCGCTTTCTTT.

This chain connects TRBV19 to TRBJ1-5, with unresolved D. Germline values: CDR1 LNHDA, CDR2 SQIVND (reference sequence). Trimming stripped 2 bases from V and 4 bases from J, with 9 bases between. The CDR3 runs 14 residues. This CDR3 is CASSIWAPNQPQHF. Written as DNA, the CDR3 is TGTGCCAGTAGTATATGGGCGCCTAATCAGCCCCAGCATTTT.

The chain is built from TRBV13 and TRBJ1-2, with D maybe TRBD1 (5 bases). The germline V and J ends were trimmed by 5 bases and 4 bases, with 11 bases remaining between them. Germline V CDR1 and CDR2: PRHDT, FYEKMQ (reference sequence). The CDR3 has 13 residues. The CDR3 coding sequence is TGTGCCAGCAGCCGGACATCACTCTATGGCTACACCTTC. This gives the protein CASSRTSLYGYTF.

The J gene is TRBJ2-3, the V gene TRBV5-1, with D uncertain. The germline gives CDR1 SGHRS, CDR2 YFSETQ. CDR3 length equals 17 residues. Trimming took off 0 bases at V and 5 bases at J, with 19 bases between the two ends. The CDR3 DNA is TGCGCCAGCAGCTTGGAAGCAGGAACAATCGTGGGAGATACGCAGTATTTT. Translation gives CASSLEAGTIVGDTQYF. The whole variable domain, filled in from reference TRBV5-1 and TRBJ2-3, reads KAGVTQTPRYLIKTRGQQVTLSCSPISGHRSVSWYQQTPGQGLQFLFEYFSETQRNKGNFPGRFSGRQFSNSRSEMNVSTLELGDSALYLCASSLEAGTIVGDTQYFGPGTRLTVL.

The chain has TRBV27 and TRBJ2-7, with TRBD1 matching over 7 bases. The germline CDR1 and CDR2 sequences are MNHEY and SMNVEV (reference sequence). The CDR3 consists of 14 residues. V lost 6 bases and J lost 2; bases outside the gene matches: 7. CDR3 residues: CASSARDSPYEQYF. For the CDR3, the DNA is TGTGCCAGCAGCGCACGGGACAGCCCCTACGAGCAGTACTTC.

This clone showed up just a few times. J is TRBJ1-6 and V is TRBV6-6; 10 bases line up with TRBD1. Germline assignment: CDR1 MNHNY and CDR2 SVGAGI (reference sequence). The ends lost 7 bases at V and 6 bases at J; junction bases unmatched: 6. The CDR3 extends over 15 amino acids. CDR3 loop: CASNPRQGANSPLHF. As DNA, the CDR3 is TGTGCCAGCAATCCGAGACAGGGGGCTAATTCACCCCTCCACTTT.

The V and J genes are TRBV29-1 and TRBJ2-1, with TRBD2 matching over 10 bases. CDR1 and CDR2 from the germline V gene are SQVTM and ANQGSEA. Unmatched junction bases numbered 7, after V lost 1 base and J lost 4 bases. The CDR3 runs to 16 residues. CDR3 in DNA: TGCAGCGTTGAAGTTCGATGGACTAGCGGATACAATGAGCAGTTCTTC. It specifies CSVEVRWTSGYNEQFF.